These 24 T cell receptor beta chains were sequenced from one sample in a study of cytomegalovirus exposure and HLA in healthy donors. The PCR employed 60 Vbeta primers together with 13 Jbeta primers. Method: immunoSEQ multiplex PCR; TCRdb's copy keeps in-frame clones and lacks some. Here the sample spans 200,000 to 300,000 clones, roughly 81% being singletons. Sequenced input: PBMCs. These receptors were obtained from a woman in her 40s in good health and CMV-seropositive.

This chain joins TRBV10-3 and TRBJ1-2; perhaps TRBD1 as D (6 bases). This CDR3 region has 12 residues. Trimming pared 10 bases from V and 3 bases from J, leaving 12 bases between. Germline CDR1 and CDR2: ENHRY and SYGVKD. The CDR3 protein is CATVEGDYGYTF. DNA of the CDR3: TGTGCCACGGTTGAGGGGGACTATGGCTACACCTTC.

This chain links TRBV5-1 with TRBJ2-3, with 15 bases identical to TRBD2. Germline V gene sequence: CDR1 SGHRS, CDR2 YFSETQ. Germline trimming cut 0 bases from V and 4 bases from J; bases unmatched to any gene: 9. The CDR3 has 19 residues. In DNA form, the CDR3 reads TGCGCCAGCAGCTTGGAGTTTGGGACTAGCGGGAGGAGGCCAGATACGCAGTATTTT. Its translation: CASSLEFGTSGRRPDTQYF.

This chain connects TRBV12-5 to TRBJ2-7, with 7 nucleotides matching TRBD1. Germline V gene lookup returns CDR1 LGHNT and CDR2 FRNRAP. This CDR3 is 13 amino acids long. V lost 3 bases, J lost 6 bases, and 5 bases stayed unmatched. CDR3 DNA: TGTGCTAGTGGTTTTTTAACAGGGGCCGAGCAGTACTTC. It translates to CASGFLTGAEQYF.

The chain employs TRBV5-1 and TRBJ2-2, with 9 positions matching TRBD1. The CDR3 covers 15 residues. V shed 4 bases, J shed 6 bases, and the junction held 7 bases outside the gene matches. Germline V gene sequence: CDR1 SGHRS, CDR2 YFSETQ. CDR3 protein: CASSRGQGNAGELFF. The CDR3 DNA reads as TGCGCCAGCAGCCGGGGACAGGGAAATGCCGGGGAGCTGTTTTTT.

V usage is TRBV30 and J usage is TRBJ1-4, with D tentatively TRBD1 (6 bases). Germline values: CDR1 GTSNPN, CDR2 SVGIG (reference sequence). This CDR3 is 14 amino acids long. The V end lost 0 bases, the J end lost 8 bases, and 13 bases lay between the germline ends. The CDR3 sequence is CAWSVRGGREKLFF. The CDR3, as DNA: TGTGCCTGGAGTGTACGGGGGGGCAGAGAAAAACTGTTTTTT.

This CDR3 is CASSLRLTMEQYF. The CDR3, as DNA: TGCGCCAGCAGCTTGCGACTTACTATGGAGCAGTACTTC. This chain connects TRBV5-1 to TRBJ2-7; D is unclear. Trimming removed 1 base at V and 7 bases at J, with 12 bases between. The CDR3 extends over 13 amino acids. Per the germline V gene, CDR1 is SGHRS and CDR2 is YFSETQ.

The chain links TRBV7-2 to TRBJ2-5, with TRBD2 identical over 9 bases. Per germline, CDR1 SGHTA and CDR2 FQGNSA. The J segment lost 3 bases and the V segment lost 5 bases, leaving 4 bases of the junction unmatched. The CDR3 length is 14 residues. Here the CDR3 DNA reads TGTGCCAGCAGCCCGGGACTAGCCGAAGAGACCCAGTACTTC. Amino acid sequence: CASSPGLAEETQYF. Full variable domain (missing parts from reference TRBV7-2 and TRBJ2-5): GAGVSQSPSNKVTEKGKDVELRCDPISGHTALYWYRQSLGQGLEFLIYFQGNSAPDKSGLPSDRFSAERTGGSVSTLTIQRTQQEDSAVYLCASSPGLAEETQYFGPGTRLLVL.

The rearrangement uses TRBV14 and TRBJ2-3; tentative D call: TRBD2 (6 bases). Trimming took 4 bases from V and 3 from J, leaving 20 bases between them. The CDR3 has 17 residues. The germline CDR1 and CDR2 sequences are SGHDN and FVKESK. DNA of the CDR3: TGTGCCAGCAGCCCCACTCCCCGGGACTGGGGGACAGATACGCAGTATTTT. It yields the protein CASSPTPRDWGTDTQYF. The complete variable domain, with remaining parts taken from reference TRBV14 and TRBJ2-3, reads EAGVTQFPSHSVIEKGQTVTLRCDPISGHDNLYWYRRVMGKEIKFLLHFVKESKQDESGMPNNRFLAERTGGTYSTLKVQPAELEDSGVYFCASSPTPRDWGTDTQYFGPGTRLTVL.

The V gene is TRBV12-1, the J gene TRBJ2-2; the table calls TRBD1, which could not be checked here. TRBV12-1 is noted as a pseudogene. CDR3 size: 21 residues. The CDR3 nucleotides read TGTGCCAGCAGCTTTGCGCAGGTCAGGGGCTGTCTATTAGAGAACACCGGGGAGCTGTTTTTT. It translates to CASSFAQVRGCLLENTGELFF.

The chain recombines TRBV28 with TRBJ1-1, with 9 positions matching TRBD1. CDR1 and CDR2 (germline): MDHEN, SYDVKM. The CDR3 runs to 13 residues. With 3 bases clipped from V and 8 bases from J, the junction kept 4 bases outside the gene matches. CDR3 DNA: TGTGCCAGCAGTTTCAGGGACAGGGCGGAAGCTTTCTTT. Translating gives CASSFRDRAEAFF.

The V and J genes are TRBV7-6 and TRBJ2-7, with 13 bases matching TRBD2. V lost 3 bases to trimming and J lost 4 bases; unmatched junction nucleotides: 9. Germline assignment: CDR1 SGHVS and CDR2 FNYEAQ. The CDR3 contains 17 residues. The CDR3 here is CASSFTDILAGGYEQYF. In DNA, the CDR3 is TGTGCCAGCAGCTTTACCGACATACTAGCGGGAGGGTACGAGCAGTACTTC.

The genes are TRBV18 and TRBJ2-7; 7 nucleotides line up with TRBD1. The CDR3 is 15 amino acids. Germline V CDR1 and CDR2: KGHSH, LQKENI. Losses at the gene ends were 4 bases for V and 0 bases for J; bases not matched to a gene: 6. The CDR3 nucleotides are TGTGCCAGCTCACTAGGGACAGCGAGCTCCTACGAGCAGTACTTC. Protein sequence: CASSLGTASSYEQYF.

V is TRBV6-5 and J is TRBJ1-1; tentative D call: TRBD1 (5 bases). The germline V gene encodes CDR1 MNHEY and CDR2 SVGAGI. V was pared by 7 bases and J by 0 bases, with 15 bases between. The CDR3 loop spans 15 amino acids. CDR3 DNA: TGTGCCAGCACCGACACGGGAGGGGTGAACACTGAAGCTTTCTTT. The encoded protein is CASTDTGGVNTEAFF.

The chain has TRBV2 and TRBJ2-5; 11 bases fit TRBD1. The V gene end was trimmed by 6 bases and the J gene end by 5 bases; junction bases not matched to a gene: 2. The CDR3 has 13 amino acids. CDR1 and CDR2 (germline): SNHLY, FYNNEI. CDR3 coding DNA: TGTGCCAGCAGCGGGGACAGGGGGGAGACCCAGTACTTC. This sequence encodes CASSGDRGETQYF.

This clone was detected once. The gene calls are TRBV19 and TRBJ1-5, with 9 bases identical to TRBD1. Germline CDR1 LNHDA, CDR2 SQIVND (reference sequence). V lost 3 bases, J lost 4 bases, and 4 bases stayed unmatched. CDR3 length: 15 amino acids. The CDR3 loop is CASSMGDRENQPQHF. In DNA, the CDR3 is TGTGCCAGTAGTATGGGGGACAGGGAGAATCAGCCCCAGCATTTT. Using reference TRBV19 and TRBJ1-5 for the parts outside the CDR3, the full variable domain is DGGITQSPKYLFRKEGQNVTLSCEQNLNHDAMYWYRQDPGQGLRLIYYSQIVNDFQKGDIAEGYSVSREKKESFPLTVTSAQKNPTAFYLCASSMGDRENQPQHFGDGTRLSIL.

The rearrangement links TRBV10-3 to TRBJ2-7; weak D call: TRBD1 (6 bases). V lost 8 bases to trimming and J lost 3 bases, with 11 bases between them. CDR3 size: 12 residues. Germline V gene sequence: CDR1 ENHRY, CDR2 SYGVKD. Here the CDR3 DNA reads TGTGCCATCGGACAGCGTCACTACGAGCAGTACTTC. It yields the protein CAIGQRHYEQYF.

This chain uses TRBV5-4 with TRBJ2-1, with 11 bases that match TRBD2. The CDR3 consists of 14 residues. The germline V gene encodes CDR1 SGHNT and CDR2 YYREEE (reference sequence). With V trimmed by 4 bases and J by 9 bases, 6 bases remained unmatched. As DNA, the CDR3 is TGTGCCAGCAGCACGGGACTAGCGGTGGGTGAGCAGTTCTTC. Residues: CASSTGLAVGEQFF.

The chain couples TRBV30 to TRBJ1-4; weak D call: TRBD1 (6 bases). V lost 5 bases, J lost 3 bases, and 13 bases lay in between. The germline gives CDR1 GTSNPN, CDR2 SVGIG (reference sequence). CDR3 length equals 14 residues. CDR3: CAWQVSGANEKLFF. The CDR3 nucleotides are TGTGCCTGGCAGGTATCAGGGGCTAATGAAAAACTGTTTTTT.

J is TRBJ2-2 and V is TRBV7-8; 9 bases line up with TRBD2. V trimming: 5 bases; J trimming: 6 bases; junction bases outside the gene matches: 16. Germline CDR1 SGHVS, CDR2 FQNEAQ. The CDR3 spans 18 residues. The CDR3 region has the DNA TGTGCCAGCAGCCGCGGCTCTAGCGGGACCTTAGTAGCCGGGGAGCTGTTTTTT. Protein product: CASSRGSSGTLVAGELFF.

The V gene is TRBV6-6, the J gene TRBJ2-2; tentative D call: TRBD2 (6 bases). V was shortened by 6 bases and J by 2 bases, with 10 bases between the two germline ends. The CDR3 runs to 14 residues. CDR1 is MNHNY and CDR2 is SVGAGI in the germline V gene (reference sequence). The CDR3 loop reads CASRASANTGELFF. The CDR3 nucleotides read TGTGCCAGCAGGGCTAGCGCTAACACCGGGGAGCTGTTTTTT.

The J gene is TRBJ1-5, the V gene TRBV28; the D is unclear. The ends were cut back, 6 bases at V and 12 bases at J, with 21 bases in the middle. CDR3 length: 14 amino acids. Per germline, CDR1 MDHEN and CDR2 SYDVKM. CDR3: CASRVTDYSLFQHF. The DNA for the CDR3 is TGTGCCAGCAGGGTGACTGACTATAGCCTATTCCAGCATTTT.

The J gene is TRBJ2-1, the V gene TRBV7-6; D not certain. There are 13 residues in the CDR3. V shed 2 bases and J shed 1 base, with 3 bases lying between them. Germline CDR1 and CDR2: SGHVS and FNYEAQ. CDR3: CASSLSSYNEQFF. CDR3 in DNA: TGTGCCAGCAGCTTATCATCCTACAATGAGCAGTTCTTC. The full variable domain, its missing parts supplied by reference TRBV7-6 and TRBJ2-1, is GAGVSQSPRYKVTKRGQDVALRCDPISGHVSLYWYRQALGQGPEFLTYFNYEAQQDKSGLPNDRFSAERPEGSISTLTIQRTEQRDSAMYRCASSLSSYNEQFFGPGTRLTVL.

The gene calls are TRBV11-3 and TRBJ1-2; D unclear. The CDR3 spans 15 residues. From germline, CDR1 is SGHNT and CDR2 YENEEA. Trimming shortened V by 4 bases and J by 5 bases, and 17 bases separated the two germline ends. CDR3 bases: TGTGCCAGCAGCTCCACTCCGGACGGACTGTATGGCTACACCTTC. Protein: CASSSTPDGLYGYTF.

This chain connects TRBV10-1 to TRBJ2-7; possible D gene TRBD1, 6 bases. Germline CDR1 WNHNN, CDR2 SYGVQD (reference sequence). Trimming removed 9 bases at V and 1 base at J, with 10 bases between. The CDR3 extends over 12 amino acids. CDR3 in amino acids: CARQGLSYEQYF. CDR3 sequence (DNA): TGCGCCAGACAGGGCTTATCCTACGAGCAGTACTTC.